The sequence of this T cell receptor beta chain was determined in a study of blood T cell repertoires in COVID-19. CDR1 MGHRA and CDR2 YSYEKL come from the germline V gene. The germline V and J ends were trimmed by 2 bases and 2 bases, with 10 bases remaining between them. The CDR3 runs to 14 residues. Participant-reported clinical history was the basis for cohort assignment. Some clones are missing from TCRdb's copy, which holds only in-frame ones; the method was immunoSEQ multiplex PCR. The sample contains 430,000 or so clones, over 75% of which appear only once. Sequenced input: PBMCs or T cells enriched from blood (not recorded which). The chain couples TRBV4-1 to TRBJ2-7, with a weak D call TRBD1 (5 bases). The TCR was taken from a woman aged 18-29 years who had been exposed to COVID-19. The CDR3 region is CASSQTGSPYEQYF. CDR3 DNA sequence: TGCGCCAGCAGCCAAACAGGTTCCCCCTACGAGCAGTACTTC.